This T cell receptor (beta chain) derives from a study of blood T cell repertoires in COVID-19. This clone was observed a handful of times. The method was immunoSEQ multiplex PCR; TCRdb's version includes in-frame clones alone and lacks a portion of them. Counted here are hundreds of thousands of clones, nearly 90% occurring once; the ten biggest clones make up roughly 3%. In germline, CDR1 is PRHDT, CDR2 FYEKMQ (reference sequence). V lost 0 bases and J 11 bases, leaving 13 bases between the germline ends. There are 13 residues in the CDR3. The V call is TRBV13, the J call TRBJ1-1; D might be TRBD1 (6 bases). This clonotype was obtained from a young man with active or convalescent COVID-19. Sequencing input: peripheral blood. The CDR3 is CASSLGDTGFAFF. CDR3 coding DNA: TGTGCCAGCAGCTTAGGCGATACAGGGTTCGCTTTCTTT.